This T cell receptor beta chain was recovered during a study of T cells in Graves' hyperthyroidism and ophthalmopathy. The CDR3 has 15 residues. Germline V gene sequence: CDR1 MDHEN, CDR2 SYDVKM. V gave up 3 bases and J gave up 4 bases; unmatched junction bases: 4. Overall study findings and caveats: In the analysis, a 13 V-J model separated ophthalmopathy from stable hyperthyroidism.

It was RNA transcripts that yielded the amplified TCR beta CDR3 regions. First-round RT-PCR targeting the TCR CDR3 was performed with the HTBI primer set. Each CDR3 protein is one row after TCRdb ran MiXCR on the multiplex PCR reads. The sample contains a few hundred thousand distinct CDR3 sequences, roughly 15% of which appear only once. Each ophthalmopathy patient scored at least 3 on the Clinical Activity Score and at least 4 on NOSPECS grade, with duration under 3 months. This clonotype has just a few counts. Antigen unknown. The receptor was isolated from a woman in her thirties with Graves' ophthalmopathy. Source material: blood. This chain joins TRBV28 and TRBJ2-3, with 10 bases fitting TRBD1. The DNA of the CDR3 is TGTGCCAGCAGTTTGCTCGGACAGGGGGCAGATACGCAGTATTTT. This codes for CASSLLGQGADTQYF.